The 28 T cell receptor beta chains presented below share a single source sample, sequenced in a study of response to subunit inactivated influenza vaccine. Via MiXCR, TCRdb re-called the RT-PCR reads, giving one row per CDR3 protein. The data show 450,000 to 550,000 distinct CDR3 sequences, with 25% seen just once and 1.9% held by the top ten. Sequencing used CD4+ T cells sorted from PBMCs, obtained 5 to 6 days after vaccination. The receptors stem from a man in his forties or fifties who received an inactivated influenza vaccine.

The genes are TRBV6-2 or TRBV6-3 and TRBJ2-3; no firm D call. CDR1 MNHEY and CDR2 SVGEGT come from the germline V gene. Trimming shortened V by 2 bases and J by 5 bases, and 8 bases separated the two germline ends. The CDR3 totals 13 residues. The CDR3 region has the DNA TGTGCCAGCAGTTACAGGGCGAGAGATACGCAGTATTTT. This codes for CASSYRARDTQYF.

This clonotype was found a few times. V is TRBV10-3 and J is TRBJ2-1; D remains unclear. This CDR3 is 16 amino acids long. CDR1 and CDR2 (germline): ENHRY, SYGVKD. Trimming left V 3 bases short and J 2 bases short, with 14 bases between. In DNA form, the CDR3 reads TGTGCCATCAGTGATATCGTCCGGGTCGCCTACAATGAGCAGTTCTTC. Its translation is CAISDIVRVAYNEQFF.

The chain joins TRBV10-3 to TRBJ2-3; the D is unclear. Germline V CDR1 and CDR2: ENHRY, SYGVKD. V was trimmed by 4 bases and J by 2 bases, leaving 10 bases between them. The CDR3 sequence is 14 residues long. The CDR3 nucleotides are TGTGCCATCAGTGCCGAACGGACCACAGATACGCAGTATTTT. It yields the protein CAISAERTTDTQYF.

This clonotype was counted only a few times. The J gene is TRBJ2-7, the V gene TRBV7-9; TRBD2 is a possible D gene (6 bases). The CDR3 loop spans 16 amino acids. Deletions cut 4 bases from V and 0 bases from J, with 16 bases between. Germline CDR1 and CDR2: SEHNR and FQNEAQ (reference sequence). CDR3 loop: CASSWPGVAVSYEQYF. The CDR3 nucleotides are TGTGCCAGCAGCTGGCCTGGGGTAGCGGTCTCCTACGAGCAGTACTTC.

This clonotype occurred a few times. The chain employs TRBV14 and TRBJ2-7; tentatively, D is TRBD2 (6 bases). Looked up from germline, CDR1 is SGHDN and CDR2 is FVKESK. The CDR3 loop spans 12 amino acids. Trimming shortened V by 2 bases and J by 5 bases, and 7 bases separated the two germline ends. CDR3 residues: CASSQWGDEQYF. The CDR3 bases are TGTGCCAGCAGCCAATGGGGGGACGAGCAGTACTTC.

The CDR3 region is CASREGLAAPGQFF. The CDR3, as DNA: TGCGCCAGCAGGGAGGGACTAGCGGCACCGGGGCAGTTCTTC. The rearrangement joins TRBV10-2 to TRBJ2-1, with 11 bases that match TRBD2. Germline V gene lookup returns CDR1 WSHSY and CDR2 SAAADI. This CDR3 contains 14 residues. V trimming: 6 bases; J trimming: 12 bases; junction bases outside the gene matches: 10.

J is TRBJ2-3 and V is TRBV4-1, with 9 bases lining up with TRBD1. V lost 7 bases, J lost 7 bases, and 12 bases stayed unmatched. The CDR3 consists of 15 residues. Germline V lookup: CDR1 MGHRA, CDR2 YSYEKL. Here the CDR3 DNA reads TGCGCCAGCAAACCCGTAGGACAGGGGAGGCATACGCAGTATTTT. Protein sequence: CASKPVGQGRHTQYF.

This clonotype is a singleton in its sample. The chain couples TRBV28 to TRBJ2-7; tentatively, D is TRBD1 (5 bases). The germline V and J ends were trimmed by 7 bases and 2 bases, with 15 bases remaining between them. The CDR3 contains 14 residues. In germline, CDR1 is MDHEN, CDR2 SYDVKM. CDR3 in amino acids: CASNTPRETYEQYF. CDR3 DNA sequence: TGTGCCAGCAACACGCCCAGGGAAACCTACGAGCAGTACTTC.

This clonotype turned up a few times. The chain employs TRBV28 and TRBJ2-7; 8 bases fit TRBD2. With 5 bases clipped from V and 6 bases from J, the junction kept 15 bases outside the gene matches. CDR1 MDHEN and CDR2 SYDVKM come from the germline V gene. The CDR3 has 16 amino acids. CDR3 DNA: TGTGCCAGCAGTCAGACCACCGGGAGGGCCTTATCCGAGCAGTACTTC. Translating gives CASSQTTGRALSEQYF.

This clonotype came up a few times. The chain is built from TRBV28 and TRBJ2-7; 7 bases align to TRBD1. The CDR3 sequence is 13 residues long. The junction had 3 bases not matched to a gene; V was cut back by 6 bases and J by 1 base. Germline-derived CDR1 and CDR2 are MDHEN and SYDVKM. This CDR3 is CASRGQNSYEQYF. DNA of the CDR3: TGTGCCAGCAGGGGACAGAATTCCTACGAGCAGTACTTC.

The V gene is TRBV11-1, the J gene TRBJ2-2; maybe TRBD2 (5 bases). Trimming removed 3 bases at V and 3 bases at J, with 11 bases between. CDR1 and CDR2 (germline): SGHAT, FQDESV (reference sequence). CDR3 length: 15 residues. CDR3 DNA sequence: TGTGCCAGCAGCTTTTACGGGGTCGACACCGGGGAGCTGTTTTTT. Its translation is CASSFYGVDTGELFF.

J is TRBJ2-2 and V is TRBV7-9; D gene ambiguous. V gave up 1 base and J gave up 6 bases, with 6 bases separating them. This CDR3 comprises 13 residues. Germline V gives CDR1 SEHNR, CDR2 FQNEAQ (reference sequence). DNA for the CDR3: TGTGCCAGCAGCTTAGAGTTACCCGGGGAGCTGTTTTTT. Residues: CASSLELPGELFF.

This clonotype showed up just a few times. The V gene is TRBV12-3 or TRBV12-4, the J gene TRBJ1-2; no clear D gene. This CDR3 has 12 amino acids. The V end lost 3 bases, the J end lost 8 bases, and 10 bases lay between the germline ends. CDR3 DNA: TGTGCCAGCAGTTTCCCGGGCGGAGGCTACACCTTC. Residues: CASSFPGGGYTF.

The rearrangement links TRBV3-1 to TRBJ2-1; D perhaps matches TRBD1 (6 bases). V lost 3 bases and J lost 2, with 14 bases in between. The CDR3 covers 16 residues. Germline lookup yields CDR1 LGHDT and CDR2 YNNKEL (reference sequence). The DNA for the CDR3 is TGTGCCAGCAGCCACGGAACAGGGACCCCCTACAATGAGCAGTTCTTC. Translated, it gives CASSHGTGTPYNEQFF.

This clonotype was counted between two and nine times. The genes are TRBV12-3 or TRBV12-4 and TRBJ2-1, with D perhaps TRBD1 (6 bases). V lost 7 bases to trimming and J lost 4 bases, with 17 bases between them. The length of the CDR3 is 15 residues. In DNA, the CDR3 is TGTGCCAGCACCCAGAGGGGGACACTGTACAATGAGCAGTTCTTC. As protein: CASTQRGTLYNEQFF.

The chain joins TRBV12-2 to TRBJ1-5; the table's D call TRBD1 went unverified against the DNA. TRBV12-2 is classified as a pseudogene. The CDR3 is made up of 19 amino acids. The CDR3 reads CASRLAEESDNRFRQPQHF. CDR3 bases: TGTGCAAGTCGCTTAGCGGAGGAATCCGACAACAGGTTCCGTCAGCCCCAGCATTTT.

The table lists this clonotype with a few counts. The genes are TRBV28 and TRBJ2-2, with 9 bases lining up with TRBD2. The trim removed 5 bases at V and 5 bases at J, leaving 15 bases unmatched. Germline V gene lookup returns CDR1 MDHEN and CDR2 SYDVKM. The CDR3 contains 18 residues. DNA of the CDR3: TGTGCCAGCAGTCCACCGGGAGCGGGGGGCCTTGGGACCGGGGAGCTGTTTTTT. Protein: CASSPPGAGGLGTGELFF. Complete variable domain (other parts from reference TRBV28 and TRBJ2-2): DVKVTQSSRYLVKRTGEKVFLECVQDMDHENMFWYRQDPGLGLRLIYFSYDVKMKEKGDIPEGYSVSREKKERFSLILESASTNQTSMYLCASSPPGAGGLGTGELFFGEGSRLTVL.

The V and J genes are TRBV28 and TRBJ2-7, with D possibly matching TRBD1 (5 bases). In germline, CDR1 is MDHEN, CDR2 SYDVKM. Deletions cut 10 bases from V and 5 bases from J, with 12 bases between. This CDR3 spans 11 amino acids. The CDR3 DNA sequence: TGTGCCACCGAACAGGTGGACGAGCAGTACTTC. It codes for CATEQVDEQYF.

This clonotype came up a few times. The chain carries TRBV10-3 and TRBJ2-3; 13 bases map to TRBD2. Germline-derived CDR1 and CDR2 are ENHRY and SYGVKD. Trimming cost V 8 bases and J 3 bases; bases outside gene matches: 5. The CDR3 runs to 15 residues. Here the CDR3 reads CAIGGLAGLTDTQYF. The CDR3, as DNA: TGTGCCATCGGGGGACTAGCGGGGCTTACAGATACGCAGTATTTT.

The rearrangement joins TRBV4-3 to TRBJ2-1; D gene unclear. There are 17 residues in the CDR3. Trimming took off 3 bases at V and 7 bases at J, with 22 bases between the two ends. Germline V lookup: CDR1 LGHNA, CDR2 YSLEER. CDR3 region: CASSHPPHYRERNEQFF. In nucleotides, the CDR3 is TGCGCCAGCAGCCATCCCCCGCACTACCGAGAGAGGAATGAGCAGTTCTTC.

The genes are TRBV4-2 and TRBJ2-3, with a tentative D call TRBD2 (6 bases). From germline, CDR1 is LGHNA and CDR2 YNFKEQ. V shed 3 bases and J shed 2 bases, with 9 bases lying between them. The CDR3 runs to 14 residues. CDR3: CASSQGGNTDTQYF. The CDR3 DNA reads TGTGCCAGCAGCCAGGGCGGGAACACAGATACGCAGTATTTT.

This clonotype was counted only a few times. V is TRBV6-2 or TRBV6-3 and J is TRBJ2-7, with TRBD1 identical over 7 bases. From germline, CDR1 is MNHEY and CDR2 SVGEGT. The CDR3 runs 12 residues. J lost 5 bases, V lost 8 bases, and 6 bases had no gene match. CDR3 DNA sequence: TGTGCCAGCGAGGGACAGATCCACGAGCAGTACTTC. Translated: CASEGQIHEQYF.

This clonotype was seen repeatedly, ten times or more. The J gene is TRBJ1-6, the V gene TRBV28, with 8 positions matching TRBD1. Per germline, CDR1 MDHEN and CDR2 SYDVKM. V shed 6 bases and J 3 bases; nucleotides not matched to a gene: 13. The CDR3 loop spans 18 amino acids. In nucleotides, the CDR3 is TGTGCCAGCAGACCTATAACAGGGGGTCTAGGCTATAATTCACCCCTCCACTTT. Encoded protein: CASRPITGGLGYNSPLHF. Supplemented by reference TRBV28 and TRBJ1-6, the full variable domain reads DVKVTQSSRYLVKRTGEKVFLECVQDMDHENMFWYRQDPGLGLRLIYFSYDVKMKEKGDIPEGYSVSREKKERFSLILESASTNQTSMYLCASRPITGGLGYNSPLHFGNGTRLTVT.

The chain uses TRBV5-4 and TRBJ2-2, with D possibly matching TRBD2 (6 bases). V shed 4 bases and J shed 9 bases, with 16 bases lying between them. The CDR3 spans 14 residues. From germline, CDR1 is SGHNT and CDR2 YYREEE (reference sequence). CDR3 in amino acids: CASSPAGLARELFF. Here the CDR3 DNA reads TGTGCCAGCAGCCCGGCGGGGTTAGCCCGGGAGCTGTTTTTT.

This chain uses TRBV9 with TRBJ2-1, with D tentatively TRBD2 (6 bases). The V end lost 2 bases, the J end lost 4 bases, and 16 bases lay between the germline ends. Germline V gives CDR1 SGDLS, CDR2 YYNGEE. CDR3 length: 16 residues. The CDR3: CASSVNSGRGYNEQFF. For the CDR3, the DNA is TGTGCCAGCAGCGTGAACAGCGGCCGGGGGTACAATGAGCAGTTCTTC.

This clonotype was counted ten times or more. V gene TRBV20-1 combines with J gene TRBJ1-1; no clear D. The CDR3 sequence is 11 residues long. V shed 5 bases and J shed 4 bases, with 8 bases lying between them. Germline values: CDR1 DFQATT, CDR2 SNEGSKA (reference sequence). The CDR3 DNA is TGCAGTGCTCCCGGAGGCACTGAAGCTTTCTTT. Its protein product is CSAPGGTEAFF.

The table lists this clonotype with a few counts. The chain has TRBV24-1 and TRBJ2-5; 11 nucleotides line up with TRBD2. In germline, CDR1 is KGHDR, CDR2 SFDVKD. V lost 1 base, J lost 1 base, and 1 base stayed unmatched. The CDR3 spans 16 residues. The CDR3 reads CATSDFGTSGQETQYF. In nucleotides, the CDR3 is TGTGCCACCAGTGATTTTGGGACTAGCGGCCAAGAGACCCAGTACTTC.

The chain couples TRBV20-1 to TRBJ2-1, with 14 bases lining up with TRBD2. The CDR3 spans 14 residues. Germline CDR1 is DFQATT and CDR2 is SNEGSKA (reference sequence). V was pared by 1 base and J by 12 bases, with 5 bases of the junction left unmatched. The CDR3 sequence: CSARVGLAGVSQFF. In nucleotides, the CDR3 is TGCAGTGCTAGAGTGGGACTAGCGGGAGTATCGCAGTTCTTC.